This T cell receptor beta chain is drawn from a study of regulatory T cells in long-lasting Graves disease. This sample's time point: persistent/refractory GD, antithyroid drugs over 5 years with positive TRAb. The TCR library was made from RNA extracted from PBMCs. An endocrinology department located in Xi'an, China, was where the patients came from. HTBI primers from iRepertoire and Arm-PCR of CDR3 regions yielded the TCR beta libraries. Each CDR3 protein gets one entry after TCRdb re-called the multiplex PCR reads with MiXCR. The sample holds about 660,000 distinct CDR3 sequences, about 32% seen once. This clonotype was seen many times. What it binds is not known. Germline loops: CDR1 ENHRY, CDR2 SYGVKD. The CDR3 is 14 residues long. Trimming took 4 bases from V and 5 from J; bases not matched to a gene: 3. Whole-study findings and limits: Clonotypes that were public and shared totalled a few thousand in persistent patients versus 850 to 1,000 in new patients. Sample size was small, which may have lowered accuracy.

The specimen was peripheral blood mononuclear cells (PBMCs), collected when the disease was refractory, from a patient treated with antithyroid drugs. This receptor was taken from a female donor with Graves disease. The V call is TRBV10-3, the J call TRBJ1-5; TRBD1 agrees at 9 bases. In DNA form, the CDR3 reads TGTGCCATCAGTGTTCGACAGGGGGATCAGCCCCAGCATTTT. Encoded protein: CAISVRQGDQPQHF.